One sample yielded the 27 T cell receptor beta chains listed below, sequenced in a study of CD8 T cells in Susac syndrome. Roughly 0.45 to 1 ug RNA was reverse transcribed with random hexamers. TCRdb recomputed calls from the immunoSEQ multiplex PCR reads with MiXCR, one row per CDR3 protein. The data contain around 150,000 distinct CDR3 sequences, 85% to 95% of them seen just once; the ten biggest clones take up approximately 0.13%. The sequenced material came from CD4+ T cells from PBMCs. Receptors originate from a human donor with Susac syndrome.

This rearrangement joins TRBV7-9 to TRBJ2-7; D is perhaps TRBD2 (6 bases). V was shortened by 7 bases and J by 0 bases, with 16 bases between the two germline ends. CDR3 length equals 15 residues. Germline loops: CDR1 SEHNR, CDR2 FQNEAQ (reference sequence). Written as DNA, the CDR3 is TGTGCCAGCACCTACCTGGGGGGAGACTCCTACGAGCAGTACTTC. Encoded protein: CASTYLGGDSYEQYF.

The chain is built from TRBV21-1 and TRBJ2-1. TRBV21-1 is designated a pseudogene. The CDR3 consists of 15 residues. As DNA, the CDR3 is TGTGCCAGCAGCAATAGCGATTACTCCTACAATGAGCAGTTCTTC. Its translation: CASSNSDYSYNEQFF.

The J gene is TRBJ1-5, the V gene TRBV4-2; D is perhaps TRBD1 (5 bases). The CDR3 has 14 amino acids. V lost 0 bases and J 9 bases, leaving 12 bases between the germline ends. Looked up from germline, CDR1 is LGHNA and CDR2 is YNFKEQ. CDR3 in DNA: TGTGCCAGCAGCCAAGATCCCCGGGGCGTGCCCCAGCATTTT. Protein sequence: CASSQDPRGVPQHF.

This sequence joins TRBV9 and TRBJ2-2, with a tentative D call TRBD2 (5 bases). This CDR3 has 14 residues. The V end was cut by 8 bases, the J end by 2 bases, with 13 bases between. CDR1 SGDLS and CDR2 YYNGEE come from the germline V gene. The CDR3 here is CASSPEGNTGELFF. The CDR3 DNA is TGTGCCAGTAGCCCCGAGGGTAACACCGGGGAGCTGTTTTTT.

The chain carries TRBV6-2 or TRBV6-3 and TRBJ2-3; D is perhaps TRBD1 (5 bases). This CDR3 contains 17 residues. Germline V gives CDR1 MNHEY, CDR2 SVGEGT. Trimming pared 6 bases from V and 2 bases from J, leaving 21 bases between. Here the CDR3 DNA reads TGTGCCAGCAGCCCTTTACAGGACCACTTATTCACAGATACGCAGTATTTT. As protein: CASSPLQDHLFTDTQYF.

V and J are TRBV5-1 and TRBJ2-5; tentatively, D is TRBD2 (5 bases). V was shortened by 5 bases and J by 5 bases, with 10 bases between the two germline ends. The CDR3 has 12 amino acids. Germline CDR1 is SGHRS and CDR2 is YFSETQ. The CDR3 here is CASRSGFETQYF. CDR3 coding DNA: TGCGCCAGCAGGTCGGGGTTCGAGACCCAGTACTTC.

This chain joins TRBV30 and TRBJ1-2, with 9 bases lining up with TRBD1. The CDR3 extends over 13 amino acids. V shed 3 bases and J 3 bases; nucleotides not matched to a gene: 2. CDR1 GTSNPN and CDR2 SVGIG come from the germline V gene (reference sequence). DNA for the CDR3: TGTGCCTGGAGCCGACAGGGGGACTATGGCTACACCTTC. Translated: CAWSRQGDYGYTF.

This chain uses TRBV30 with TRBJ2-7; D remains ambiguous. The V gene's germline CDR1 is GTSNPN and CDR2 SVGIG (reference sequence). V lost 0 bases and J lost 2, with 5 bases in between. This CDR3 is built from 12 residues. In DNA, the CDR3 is TGTGCCTGGAGTGTAGGGACCTACGAGCAGTACTTC. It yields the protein CAWSVGTYEQYF.

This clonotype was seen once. CDR3 DNA: TGTGCCAGCAGCTTGGAGTGGTGGGCGGGAGGGGGCGAGCAGTACTTC. Protein product: CASSLEWWAGGGEQYF. This chain uses TRBV5-4 with TRBJ2-7; 9 bases are shared with TRBD2. The CDR3 totals 16 residues. Germline CDR1 reads SGHNT; CDR2 reads YYREEE (reference sequence). Trimming removed 0 bases from V and 6 bases from J; junction bases left unmatched: 10.

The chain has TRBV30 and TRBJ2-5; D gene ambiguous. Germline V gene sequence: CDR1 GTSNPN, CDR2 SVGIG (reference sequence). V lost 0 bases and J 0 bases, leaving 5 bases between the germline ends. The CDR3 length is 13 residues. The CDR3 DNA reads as TGTGCCTGGAGTGTAAACTACCAAGAGACCCAGTACTTC. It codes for CAWSVNYQETQYF.

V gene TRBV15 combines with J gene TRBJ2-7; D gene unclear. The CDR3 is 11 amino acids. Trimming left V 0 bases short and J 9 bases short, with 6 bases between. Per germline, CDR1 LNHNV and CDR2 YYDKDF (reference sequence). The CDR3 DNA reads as TGTGCCACCAGCAGAGATTCGGGGCAGTACTTC. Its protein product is CATSRDSGQYF.

Here the CDR3 DNA reads TGTGCCAGCAGCGTCCTAGGCAGCGGGGGGGTATATGAGCAGTTCTTC. Protein: CASSVLGSGGVYEQFF. This chain connects TRBV9 to TRBJ2-1, with 10 bases fitting TRBD2. Germline V lookup: CDR1 SGDLS, CDR2 YYNGEE. J gave up 8 bases and V 2 bases, and 10 bases lay outside the gene matches. The CDR3 has 16 residues.

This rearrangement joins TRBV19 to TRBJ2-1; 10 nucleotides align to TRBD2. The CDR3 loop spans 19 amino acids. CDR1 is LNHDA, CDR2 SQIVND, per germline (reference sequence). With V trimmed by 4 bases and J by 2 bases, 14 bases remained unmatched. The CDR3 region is CASSTRTSGLAKTYNEQFF. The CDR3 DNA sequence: TGTGCCAGTAGTACCAGGACTAGCGGACTTGCTAAGACCTACAATGAGCAGTTCTTC.

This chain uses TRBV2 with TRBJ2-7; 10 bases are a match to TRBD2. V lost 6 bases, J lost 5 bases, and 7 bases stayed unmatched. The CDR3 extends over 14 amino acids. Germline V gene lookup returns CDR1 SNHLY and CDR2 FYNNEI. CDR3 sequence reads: CASRTGLATHEQYF. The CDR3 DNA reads TGTGCCAGCAGAACGGGACTAGCGACCCACGAGCAGTACTTC. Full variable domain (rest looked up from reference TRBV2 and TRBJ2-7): EPEVTQTPSHQVTQMGQEVILRCVPISNHLYFYWYRQILGQKVEFLVSFYNNEISEKSEIFDDQFSVERPDGSNFTLKIRSTKLEDSAMYFCASRTGLATHEQYFGPGTRLTVT.

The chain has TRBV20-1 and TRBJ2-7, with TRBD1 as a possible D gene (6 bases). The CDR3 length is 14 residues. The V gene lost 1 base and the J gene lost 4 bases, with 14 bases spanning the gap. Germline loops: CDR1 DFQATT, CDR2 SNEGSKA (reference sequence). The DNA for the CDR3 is TGCAGTGCTAGAGGACAGGAAAGTTGGTACGAGCAGTACTTC. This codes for CSARGQESWYEQYF.

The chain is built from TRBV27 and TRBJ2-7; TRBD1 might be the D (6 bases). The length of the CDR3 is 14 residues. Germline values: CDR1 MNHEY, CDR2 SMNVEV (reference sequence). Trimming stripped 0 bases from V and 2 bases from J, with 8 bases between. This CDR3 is CASSLSQGTYEQYF. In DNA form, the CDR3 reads TGTGCCAGCAGTTTATCGCAGGGGACCTACGAGCAGTACTTC.

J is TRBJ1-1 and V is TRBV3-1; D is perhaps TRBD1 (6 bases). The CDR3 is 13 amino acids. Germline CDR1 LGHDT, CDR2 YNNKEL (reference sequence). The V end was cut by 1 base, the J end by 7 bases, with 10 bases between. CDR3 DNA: TGTGCCAGCAGCCAAGCCCAGGGGAGTGAAGCTTTCTTT. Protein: CASSQAQGSEAFF.

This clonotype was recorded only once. The CDR3 loop reads CAWTPGQGDSPLHF. CDR3 coding DNA: TGTGCCTGGACACCGGGACAGGGGGATTCACCCCTCCACTTT. The chain couples TRBV30 to TRBJ1-6, with 11 bases fitting TRBD1. The CDR3 is 14 amino acids. Germline assignment: CDR1 GTSNPN and CDR2 SVGIG (reference sequence). With V trimmed by 4 bases and J by 8 bases, 4 bases remained unmatched.

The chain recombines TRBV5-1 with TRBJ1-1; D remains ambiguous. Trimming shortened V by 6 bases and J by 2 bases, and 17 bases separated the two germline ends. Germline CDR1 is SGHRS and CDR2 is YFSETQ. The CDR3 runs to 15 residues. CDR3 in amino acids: CASTRSGMDNTEAFF. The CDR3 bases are TGCGCCAGCACCAGATCGGGTATGGATAACACTGAAGCTTTCTTT.

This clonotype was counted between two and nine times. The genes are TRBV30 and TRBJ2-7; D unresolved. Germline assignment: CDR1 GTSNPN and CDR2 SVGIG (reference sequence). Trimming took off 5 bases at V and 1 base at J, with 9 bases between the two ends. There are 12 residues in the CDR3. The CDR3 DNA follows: TGTGCCTGGTCTCGTGGTTCCTACGAGCAGTACTTC. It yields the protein CAWSRGSYEQYF.

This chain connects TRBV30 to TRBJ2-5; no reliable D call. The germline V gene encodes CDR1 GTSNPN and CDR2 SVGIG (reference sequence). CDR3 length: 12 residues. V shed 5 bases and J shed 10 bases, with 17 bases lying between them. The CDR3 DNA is TGTGCCTGGGGCCGGTCATTCCGGATCCAGTACTTC. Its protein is CAWGRSFRIQYF.

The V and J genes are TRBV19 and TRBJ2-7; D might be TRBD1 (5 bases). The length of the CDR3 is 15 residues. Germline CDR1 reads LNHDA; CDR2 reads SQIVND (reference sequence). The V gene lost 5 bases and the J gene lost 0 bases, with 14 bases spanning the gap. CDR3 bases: TGTGCCAGTAGTTTCTCCTACAGGAGCTCCTACGAGCAGTACTTC. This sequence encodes CASSFSYRSSYEQYF.

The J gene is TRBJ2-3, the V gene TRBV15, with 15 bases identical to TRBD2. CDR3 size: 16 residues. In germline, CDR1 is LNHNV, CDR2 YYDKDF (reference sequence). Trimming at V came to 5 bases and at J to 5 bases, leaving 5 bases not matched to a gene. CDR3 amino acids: CATSFGTSGRLDTQYF. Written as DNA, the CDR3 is TGTGCCACCAGCTTTGGGACTAGCGGGAGGCTAGATACGCAGTATTTT.

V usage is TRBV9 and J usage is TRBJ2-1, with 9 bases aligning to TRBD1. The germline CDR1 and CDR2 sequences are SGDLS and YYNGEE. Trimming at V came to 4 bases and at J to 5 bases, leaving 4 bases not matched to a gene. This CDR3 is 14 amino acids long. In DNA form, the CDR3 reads TGTGCCAGCAGCTCCGGGACAGGGAACAATGAGCAGTTCTTC. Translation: CASSSGTGNNEQFF.

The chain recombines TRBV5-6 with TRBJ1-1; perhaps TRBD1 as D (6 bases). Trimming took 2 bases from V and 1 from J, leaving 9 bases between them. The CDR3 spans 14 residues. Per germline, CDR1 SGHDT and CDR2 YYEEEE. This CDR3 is CASSFQGRNTEAFF. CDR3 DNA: TGTGCCAGCAGCTTCCAGGGGCGGAACACTGAAGCTTTCTTT.

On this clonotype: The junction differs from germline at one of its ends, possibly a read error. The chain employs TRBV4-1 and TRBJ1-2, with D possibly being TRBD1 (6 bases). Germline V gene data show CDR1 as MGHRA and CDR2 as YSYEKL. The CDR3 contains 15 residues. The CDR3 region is CASSQDGGQPYGYTF. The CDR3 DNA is TGTGCCAGCAGCCAAGACGGCGGACAGCCCTATGGCTACACCTTC.

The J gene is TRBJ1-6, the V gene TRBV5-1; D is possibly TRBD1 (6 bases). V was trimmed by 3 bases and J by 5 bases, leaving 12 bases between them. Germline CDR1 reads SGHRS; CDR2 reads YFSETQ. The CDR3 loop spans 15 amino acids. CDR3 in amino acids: CASSSAGDNNSPLHF. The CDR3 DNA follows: TGCGCCAGCAGCTCGGCCGGGGACAATAATTCACCCCTCCACTTT. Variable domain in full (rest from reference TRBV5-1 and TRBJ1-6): KAGVTQTPRYLIKTRGQQVTLSCSPISGHRSVSWYQQTPGQGLQFLFEYFSETQRNKGNFPGRFSGRQFSNSRSEMNVSTLELGDSALYLCASSSAGDNNSPLHFGNGTRLTVT.